A selection of T cell receptor beta chains follows, all from one sample in a study of beta chain features in type 1 diabetes. Generated by immunoSEQ multiplex PCR, the TCRdb table keeps only in-frame clones and is missing some. The table records 300,000 to 350,000 clones, about a tenth of them present only once. Sequencing was carried out using central memory CD4+ T cells from blood. These receptors all come from a young man with type 1 diabetes. Each CDR3 is given with its conserved first and last residue. D genes are given only for firm matches. The size entry is marked missing in some rows and otherwise reads once, few, many or a size class.

NA	TRBV7-2	NA	TRBJ2-1	CASSLGGRGNEQFF	TGTGCCAGCAGCTTGGGTGGCAGGGGTAATGAGCAGTTCTTC
few	TRBV7-2	NA	TRBJ1-1	CASSYWDRPNTEAFF	TGTGCCAGCAGTTATTGGGACCGTCCCAACACTGAAGCTTTCTTT
many	TRBV27	NA	TRBJ1-1	CASSPAGVRNTEAFF	TGTGCCAGCAGTCCAGCAGGGGTACGAAACACTGAAGCTTTCTTT
NA	TRBV2	NA	TRBJ2-1	CASVESEGTYNEQFF	TGTGCCAGCGTGGAAAGCGAGGGGACCTACAATGAGCAGTTCTTC
NA	TRBV30	TRBD1	TRBJ2-7	CAWSAGQAGSEQYF	TGTGCCTGGAGTGCGGGACAGGCAGGCTCCGAGCAGTACTTC
few	TRBV7-9	NA	TRBJ2-3	CASSPMSSTDTQYF	TGTGCCAGCAGCCCGATGTCTAGCACAGATACGCAGTATTTT
many	TRBV18	NA	TRBJ2-1	CASSRTGGNEQFF	TGTGCCAGCTCCCGAACGGGCGGGAATGAGCAGTTCTTC
NA	TRBV9	TRBD1	TRBJ2-3	CASSASRTGGTDTQYF	TGTGCCAGCAGCGCCTCACGGACAGGGGGCACAGATACGCAGTATTTT
NA	TRBV7-2	NA	TRBJ2-2	CASSPRAGINTGELFF	TGTGCCAGCAGCCCCCGGGCAGGGATAAACACCGGGGAGCTGTTTTTT
NA	TRBV5-1	NA	TRBJ2-1	CASSLGLHNEQFF	TGCGCCAGCAGCTTGGGCCTCCACAATGAGCAGTTCTTC
NA	TRBV7-9	NA	TRBJ2-3	CASSLLGTTDTQYF	TGTGCCAGCAGCTTACTAGGGACCACAGATACGCAGTATTTT
few	TRBV9	NA	TRBJ2-2	CASSVGILMNTGELFF	TGTGCCAGCAGCGTGGGGATTCTTATGAACACCGGGGAGCTGTTTTTT
few	TRBV14	NA	TRBJ2-3	CASSPGLSGTDTQYF	TGTGCCAGCAGCCCAGGACTCTCGGGCACAGATACGCAGTATTTT
few	TRBV6-1	TRBD1	TRBJ2-2	CASSKGGTGRHGELFF	TGTGCCAGCAGTAAAGGGGGGACAGGGCGTCACGGGGAGCTGTTTTTT
NA	TRBV19	TRBD1	TRBJ2-7	CASTPGGQGQYEQYF	TGTGCCAGTACCCCTGGTGGACAGGGTCAATACGAGCAGTACTTC
NA	TRBV18	NA	TRBJ1-1	CASSQVDLNTEAFF	TGTGCCAGCTCACAGGTAGACCTGAACACTGAAGCTTTCTTT
few	TRBV29-1	TRBD2	TRBJ2-1	CSVEIGGLAGNEQFF	TGCAGCGTTGAAATAGGTGGACTAGCGGGGAATGAGCAGTTCTTC
few	TRBV27	TRBD1	TRBJ2-7	CASSLGQPRGSYEQYF	TGTGCCAGCAGTTTGGGACAGCCTCGGGGCTCCTACGAGCAGTACTTC
NA	TRBV6-5	TRBD1	TRBJ2-4	CASSSRGQLKNIQYF	TGTGCCAGCAGTTCGAGGGGACAGCTCAAAAACATTCAGTACTTC
many	TRBV4-3	NA	TRBJ2-1	CASSQGLARSDEQFF	TGCGCCAGCAGCCAAGGGCTAGCTCGCTCCGATGAGCAGTTCTTC
NA	TRBV6-5	NA	TRBJ2-7	CASSLNRVPYEQYF	TGTGCCAGCAGCCTCAACAGGGTCCCCTACGAGCAGTACTTC
few	TRBV9	NA	TRBJ2-2	CASSVGIGDENTGELFF	TGTGCCAGCAGCGTAGGGATCGGGGATGAGAACACCGGGGAGCTGTTTTTT
NA	TRBV19	TRBD1	TRBJ2-7	CASIWDRGYEQYF	TGTGCCAGTATTTGGGACAGGGGGTACGAGCAGTACTTC
few	TRBV14	TRBD2	TRBJ2-3	CASSQGTSENTQYF	TGTGCCAGCAGCCAAGGGACTAGTGAGAATACGCAGTATTTT
NA	TRBV7-2	NA	TRBJ1-5	CASSPDSNQPQHF	TGTGCCAGCAGCCCTGACAGCAATCAGCCCCAGCATTTT
NA	TRBV7-9	NA	TRBJ1-2	CASTRGDETYGYTF	TGTGCCAGCACCAGGGGAGACGAGACCTATGGCTACACCTTC
few	TRBV7-8	TRBD1	TRBJ2-7	CASSLAPGGDEQYF	TGTGCCAGCAGCTTAGCGCCAGGGGGCGACGAGCAGTACTTC
few	TRBV7-2	TRBD2	TRBJ2-7	CASSLPARTSGQSSYEQYF	TGTGCCAGCAGCTTACCGGCGAGGACTAGCGGTCAGAGCTCCTACGAGCAGTACTTC
NA	TRBV30	NA	TRBJ2-7	CAWRTVYEQYF	TGTGCCTGGAGGACAGTCTACGAGCAGTACTTC
NA	TRBV30	NA	TRBJ1-6	CAWRLGVVALHF	TGTGCCTGGAGGTTGGGGGTCGTTGCCCTCCACTTT
NA	TRBV29-1	TRBD1	TRBJ1-1	CSVEPWTGGGTEAFF	TGCAGCGTTGAACCTTGGACAGGGGGCGGCACTGAAGCTTTCTTT
NA	TRBV2	NA	TRBJ2-7	CASRAQGTTYEQYF	TGTGCCAGCAGGGCACAGGGGACTACCTACGAGCAGTACTTC
NA	TRBV6-6	NA	TRBJ1-2	CASSGGEGRGYTF	TGTGCCAGCAGTGGTGGAGAGGGGAGGGGCTACACCTTC
NA	TRBV2	NA	TRBJ1-6	CASSEAGRVNSPLHF	TGTGCCAGCAGTGAGGCCGGACGGGTTAATTCACCCCTCCACTTT
many	TRBV7-2	NA	TRBJ2-1	CASSPNGQGHYNEQFF	TGTGCCAGCAGCCCCAATGGCCAGGGACACTACAATGAGCAGTTCTTC
NA	TRBV29-1	NA	TRBJ2-5	CSVVGVGETQYF	TGCAGCGTTGTAGGGGTTGGGGAGACCCAGTACTTC
NA	TRBV7-8	TRBD1	TRBJ2-7	CASSSAGTAFYEQYF	TGTGCCAGCAGCTCCGCCGGGACAGCCTTTTACGAGCAGTACTTC
NA	TRBV28	TRBD1	TRBJ1-4	CASSLAGGAREKLFF	TGTGCCAGCAGTTTAGCAGGGGGCGCGAGGGAAAAACTGTTTTTT
few	TRBV6-5	TRBD1	TRBJ2-7	CASGPDRAHEQYF	TGTGCCAGCGGCCCGGACAGGGCCCACGAGCAGTACTTC
NA	TRBV5-5	NA	TRBJ2-2	CASSYEWASDSVGELFF	TGTGCCAGCAGCTATGAATGGGCTAGCGATTCCGTCGGAGAGCTGTTTTTT
NA	TRBV9	NA	TRBJ1-5	CASSVGPNQPQHF	TGTGCCAGCAGCGTAGGTCCGAATCAGCCCCAGCATTTT
few	TRBV29-1	TRBD1	TRBJ2-2	CSVEATRDSGRAGELFF	TGCAGCGTTGAAGCGACCCGGGACAGTGGTCGGGCCGGGGAGCTGTTTTTT
few	TRBV9	TRBD1	TRBJ2-7	CASSVNRQGGEQYF	TGTGCCAGCAGCGTCAACAGACAGGGGGGCGAGCAGTACTTC
NA	TRBV2	NA	TRBJ2-1	CASTEGYGNEQFF	TGTGCCAGCACGGAGGGGTATGGAAATGAGCAGTTCTTC
NA	TRBV9	TRBD1	TRBJ1-3	CASSVRDREAGNTIYF	TGTGCCAGCAGCGTCCGGGACAGGGAAGCGGGAAACACCATATATTTT
few	TRBV9	NA	TRBJ2-3	CASSVVVTGITDTQYF	TGTGCCAGCAGCGTCGTTGTTACAGGGATCACAGATACGCAGTATTTT
few	TRBV6-5	NA	TRBJ1-5	CASRASDGYQPQHF	TGTGCCAGCAGAGCCTCGGACGGATATCAGCCCCAGCATTTT
NA	TRBV2	NA	TRBJ1-2	CASLEAGQDYGYTF	TGTGCCAGCCTTGAGGCGGGGCAGGACTATGGCTACACCTTC
few	TRBV7-2	NA	TRBJ1-2	CASSFRDLGGYTF	TGTGCCAGCAGCTTCCGGGACCTGGGCGGCTACACCTTC
many	TRBV6-6	TRBD2	TRBJ2-3	CASSTRDRGDTDTQYF	TGTGCCAGCAGTACCCGAGACCGGGGGGACACAGATACGCAGTATTTT
NA	TRBV5-6	NA	TRBJ1-1	CASRQLEQGNTEAFF	TGTGCCAGCAGGCAACTGGAGCAGGGGAACACTGAAGCTTTCTTT
few	TRBV7-2	TRBD2	TRBJ2-7	CASSFQRGPYEQYF	TGTGCCAGCAGCTTTCAGCGGGGGCCCTACGAGCAGTACTTC
few	TRBV30	TRBD1	TRBJ1-3	CAFTGGRGNTIYF	TGTGCTTTCACAGGGGGCAGAGGAAACACCATATATTTT
many	TRBV5-1	NA	TRBJ2-1	CASSLGDYNEQFF	TGCGCCAGCAGCTTGGGGGATTACAATGAGCAGTTCTTC
NA	TRBV5-1	TRBD1	TRBJ1-2	CASSLVGQVLYGYTF	TGCGCCAGCAGCTTGGTCGGACAGGTCCTCTATGGCTACACCTTC
NA	TRBV7-2	NA	TRBJ2-7	CASSHPPGAYEQYF	TGTGCCAGCAGTCATCCGCCAGGGGCCTACGAGCAGTACTTC